This TCR beta chain was retrieved from a study of hypomethylating agent response in myelodysplastic syndrome. Assay used: immunoSEQ multiplex PCR; TCRdb lists only in-frame clones, some missing. The table records approximately 6,600 clones, 70% to 90% of them present only once. The V end lost 3 bases, the J end lost 5 bases, and 8 bases lay between the germline ends. From germline, CDR1 is SQVTM and CDR2 ANQGSEA. The CDR3 sequence is 12 residues long. This chain connects TRBV29-1 to TRBJ2-1; D is unclear. The TCR comes from a human donor with myelodysplastic syndrome. Sequenced material: bone marrow, taken before or after starting hypomethylating agent treatment for myelodysplastic syndrome (not recorded which). CDR3 DNA: TGCAGCGTTGACCCACAAAACAATGAGCAGTTCTTC. As protein: CSVDPQNNEQFF.